This TCR beta chain derives from a study of a mutant IDH1 vaccine in newly diagnosed glioma. As regards this clone: What it binds is unknown.

Time point of the sample: week 11, during vaccination. All doses held 300 ug of mutant IDH1 20-mer peptide, with topical imiquimod. The V gene's germline CDR1 is MNHNY and CDR2 SVGAGI (reference sequence). The length of the CDR3 is 13 residues. The V gene end was trimmed by 6 bases and the J gene end by 6 bases; junction bases not matched to a gene: 7. Here immunoSEQ multiplex PCR was the method, and the copy in TCRdb shows in-frame clones only, minus some. Found here are approximately 36,000 clones, about four fifths of them singletons; the top ten hold roughly 15%. Sequencing was performed on peripheral blood mononuclear cells (PBMCs), taken from a glioma patient whose treatment included an IDH1 peptide vaccine. The genes are TRBV6-6 and TRBJ2-7; TRBD1 agrees at 8 bases. The receptor was derived from a woman in her twenties or thirties with glioma. Some clones in this sample may be carry-over from other donors' samples. Written as DNA, the CDR3 is TGTGCCAGCAGGGCAGGGGGCCTAAGCGAGCAGTACTTC. Amino acids: CASRAGGLSEQYF.